The 27 T cell receptor beta chains listed next were all sequenced from one sample in a study of patients and donors after allogeneic stem cell transplantation. TCRdb reanalysed the RT-PCR reads using MiXCR and keeps one entry per CDR3 protein. The table lists fewer than 75,000 distinct CDR3 sequences, 10% to 15% of them singletons. Sequenced: blood, either unsorted or a sorted T cell fraction (not recorded which). These receptors all come from a human donor who was either an allogeneic HSCT recipient or a stem cell or donor lymphocyte infusion donor (not recorded which). It is not recorded whose cells these are; they may come from a transplant donor.

This clonotype has just a few counts. The J gene is TRBJ2-1, the V gene TRBV27; 13 bases fit TRBD2. Losses at the gene ends were 2 bases for V and 6 bases for J; bases not matched to a gene: 7. The CDR3 has 17 amino acids. Germline V gene data show CDR1 as MNHEY and CDR2 as SMNVEV (reference sequence). CDR3 region: CASSLILAGGPLNEQFF. For the CDR3, the DNA is TGTGCCAGCAGTTTAATACTAGCGGGAGGGCCGCTCAATGAGCAGTTCTTC.

J is TRBJ2-2 and V is TRBV6-5; no reliable D call. The length of the CDR3 is 13 residues. Germline CDR1 reads MNHEY; CDR2 reads SVGAGI. V was cut by 3 bases and J by 3 bases, with 5 bases left in between. The CDR3 DNA is TGTGCCAGCAGTTATTGGGACACCGGGGAGCTGTTTTTT. Its protein is CASSYWDTGELFF.

In its sample, this clonotype was seen many times. The CDR3 DNA is TGTGCCAGCAGACCGGGGACGGCAACTAATGAAAAACTGTTTTTT. It codes for CASRPGTATNEKLFF. The rearrangement links TRBV7-9 to TRBJ1-4; perhaps TRBD1 as D (5 bases). This CDR3 contains 15 residues. Trimming left V 6 bases short and J 0 bases short, with 11 bases between. The germline gives CDR1 SEHNR, CDR2 FQNEAQ (reference sequence).

The gene calls are TRBV7-9 and TRBJ2-2; unclear D gene. The CDR3 extends over 13 amino acids. Trimming removed 5 bases from V and 5 bases from J, with 9 bases in between. CDR1 SEHNR and CDR2 FQNEAQ come from the germline V gene (reference sequence). The CDR3 region is CASSRPMTGELFF. The CDR3 DNA sequence: TGTGCCAGCAGCCGACCAATGACCGGGGAGCTGTTTTTT.

This clonotype was detected many times. This chain joins TRBV27 and TRBJ1-1; 10 bases map to TRBD1. The CDR3 is 14 residues long. Germline CDR1 and CDR2: MNHEY and SMNVEV (reference sequence). J gave up 5 bases and V 5 bases, and 5 bases lay outside the gene matches. CDR3 region: CASSLDRGQTEAFF. The CDR3 nucleotides are TGTGCCAGCAGTCTAGACAGGGGGCAAACTGAAGCTTTCTTT.

J is TRBJ2-7 and V is TRBV5-1; D is ambiguous. Germline CDR1 reads SGHRS; CDR2 reads YFSETQ. CDR3 length: 13 residues. The V gene lost 2 bases and the J gene lost 2 bases, with 8 bases spanning the gap. In DNA, the CDR3 is TGCGCCAGCAGCTTTGACCCGGCCTACGAGCAGTACTTC. It specifies CASSFDPAYEQYF.

This clonotype came up a few times. This chain links TRBV10-3 with TRBJ2-7, with a tentative D call TRBD1 (5 bases). The V and J ends lost 4 bases and 0 bases respectively, with 22 bases between them. Germline V gene data show CDR1 as ENHRY and CDR2 as SYGVKD. The CDR3 has 18 amino acids. The CDR3 DNA is TGTGCCATCAGTGGTCAGGACACCTGGGGCGGAAGCTCCTACGAGCAGTACTTC. Its translation: CAISGQDTWGGSSYEQYF.

V and J are TRBV10-3 and TRBJ2-5; tentatively, D is TRBD2 (6 bases). The CDR3 spans 16 residues. Germline V gene data show CDR1 as ENHRY and CDR2 as SYGVKD. V gave up 10 bases and J gave up 3 bases, with 24 bases separating them. The DNA for the CDR3 is TGTGCCACTCGGAGGGTAGTGGCCCGAAATGAAGAGACCCAGTACTTC. This gives the protein CATRRVVARNEETQYF.

This clonotype was detected many times. The V call is TRBV14, the J call TRBJ2-1; 14 bases agree with TRBD2. Germline lookup yields CDR1 SGHDN and CDR2 FVKESK. The CDR3 contains 13 residues. V was pared by 4 bases and J by 15 bases, with 5 bases of the junction left unmatched. CDR3 residues: CASSPTGLAGGFF. CDR3 nucleotides: TGTGCCAGCAGCCCGACCGGACTAGCGGGAGGGTTCTTC.

V usage is TRBV5-8 and J usage is TRBJ2-7; perhaps D is TRBD1 or TRBD2 (5 bases each). Trimming pared 5 bases from V and 2 bases from J, leaving 14 bases between. This CDR3 is 14 amino acids long. Germline V CDR1 and CDR2: SGHTS, YDEGEE. The CDR3 loop is CASRSPGPTYEQYF. DNA of the CDR3: TGTGCCAGCAGATCGCCGGGACCCACCTACGAGCAGTACTTC.

This clonotype occurred a few times. The V gene is TRBV20-1, the J gene TRBJ2-5; 7 bases line up with TRBD2. After removal of 5 bases from V and 5 bases from J, the junction contained 5 bases not matched to a gene. CDR1 is DFQATT, CDR2 SNEGSKA, per germline (reference sequence). This CDR3 region has 12 residues. The CDR3 loop reads CSAAPGGETQYF. In DNA, the CDR3 is TGCAGTGCTGCCCCCGGGGGGGAGACCCAGTACTTC.

The chain joins TRBV11-3 to TRBJ2-3; D is undetermined. CDR1 is SGHNT, CDR2 YENEEA, per germline. The CDR3 has 13 amino acids. V was shortened by 3 bases and J by 3 bases, with 7 bases between the two germline ends. The DNA for the CDR3 is TGTGCCAGCAGCTTCTCTAGGACAGATACGCAGTATTTT. Translating it yields CASSFSRTDTQYF.

The sample holds a few counts of this clonotype. The chain employs TRBV5-5 and TRBJ2-5; D is undetermined. V dropped 2 bases and J dropped 4 bases, with 12 bases sitting between them. Germline V lookup: CDR1 SGHKS, CDR2 YYEKEE (reference sequence). The CDR3 runs 14 residues. The CDR3 protein is CASSLTLMGETQYF. The CDR3, as DNA: TGTGCCAGCAGCTTAACACTGATGGGAGAGACCCAGTACTTC.

This clonotype was observed many times. The rearrangement joins TRBV20-1 to TRBJ1-4; D is unresolved. CDR1 DFQATT and CDR2 SNEGSKA come from the germline V gene (reference sequence). The CDR3 has 14 residues. With 2 bases removed from V and 8 bases from J, the gap between germline ends came to 15 bases. CDR3 nucleotides: TGCAGTGCTAGAAAGGGCAGTGGCTGGGAAAAACTGTTTTTT. Translated, it gives CSARKGSGWEKLFF.

Points on this clonotype: A single base separates this from a much larger clone, so it may be a read error. The CDR3 ends on some other residue instead of the conserved phenylalanine or tryptophan, so this is likely a read error. The V and J genes are TRBV29-1 and TRBJ2-7; the match to TRBD1 covers 7 bases. CDR1 is SQVTM and CDR2 is ANQGSEA in the germline V gene. Trimming took 8 bases from V and 1 from J; bases not matched to a gene: 8. The CDR3 runs 13 residues. The CDR3 sequence: CSTKGTASYEQYS. The CDR3 nucleotides read TGCAGCACAAAAGGGACAGCATCCTACGAGCAGTACTCC.

The DNA for the CDR3 is TGTGCCAGCAGCCCCAGTCAAATTTTAGGGGTGTCTGGAAACACCATATATTTT. It is translated as CASSPSQILGVSGNTIYF. The rearrangement links TRBV14 to TRBJ1-3; D is perhaps TRBD1 (5 bases). The ends were cut back, 4 bases at V and 1 base at J, with 20 bases in the middle. Germline V gene sequence: CDR1 SGHDN, CDR2 FVKESK. This CDR3 is built from 18 residues.

V gene TRBV11-2 combines with J gene TRBJ1-1; D call uncertain. Germline V gene data show CDR1 as SGHAT and CDR2 as FQNNGV. The CDR3 spans 13 residues. With 4 bases removed from V and 5 bases from J, the gap between germline ends came to 11 bases. CDR3 DNA sequence: TGTGCCAGCAGCTACCGGACGGGGACTGAAGCTTTCTTT. Protein sequence: CASSYRTGTEAFF. Full variable domain (outside the CDR3, taken from reference TRBV11-2 and TRBJ1-1): EAGVAQSPRYKIIEKRQSVAFWCNPISGHATLYWYQQILGQGPKLLIQFQNNGVVDDSQLPKDRFSAERLKGVDSTLKIQPAKLEDSAVYLCASSYRTGTEAFFGQGTRLTVV.

This clonotype was recorded a few times. This rearrangement joins TRBV19 to TRBJ2-3; 10 bases align to TRBD2. Trimming cost V 7 bases and J 4 bases; bases outside gene matches: 2. The CDR3 extends over 13 amino acids. The V gene's germline CDR1 is LNHDA and CDR2 SQIVND (reference sequence). The CDR3 nucleotides are TGTGCCAGTACTAGCGGGAGTTCAGATACGCAGTATTTT. This sequence encodes CASTSGSSDTQYF.

This clonotype was observed many times. The chain joins TRBV5-1 to TRBJ1-1; D remains unclear. Trimming pared 0 bases from V and 6 bases from J, leaving 9 bases between. The CDR3 spans 13 residues. Germline V gives CDR1 SGHRS, CDR2 YFSETQ. CDR3 residues: CASSLGLQSEAFF. The CDR3 DNA is TGCGCCAGCAGCTTGGGATTGCAGTCTGAAGCTTTCTTT.

The V gene is TRBV6-6, the J gene TRBJ2-1; TRBD2 agrees at 8 bases. Per germline, CDR1 MNHNY and CDR2 SVGAGI (reference sequence). J lost 2 bases, V lost 6 bases, and 3 bases had no gene match. This CDR3 is 14 amino acids long. The CDR3 coding sequence is TGTGCCAGCAGGAGCGGGAGTCCCTACAATGAGCAGTTCTTC. Protein product: CASRSGSPYNEQFF.

This chain links TRBV29-1 with TRBJ2-3, with D perhaps given as TRBD1 or TRBD2 (5 bases each). Per the germline V gene, CDR1 is SQVTM and CDR2 is ANQGSEA. Trimming stripped 2 bases from V and 8 bases from J, with 17 bases between. This CDR3 is 14 amino acids long. In DNA, the CDR3 is TGCAGCGTTGAACGGGGCAGTTCGGGTGGTACGCAGTATTTT. It specifies CSVERGSSGGTQYF.

This clonotype was seen a handful of times. The chain couples TRBV6-1 to TRBJ2-1; D is unresolved. The V gene lost 10 bases and the J gene lost 0 bases, with 7 bases spanning the gap. This CDR3 has 12 residues. Germline-derived CDR1 and CDR2 are MNHNS and SASEGT. CDR3 in DNA: TGTGCCATCCTTTACTCCTACAATGAGCAGTTCTTC. Translated, it gives CAILYSYNEQFF.

The chain employs TRBV7-9 and TRBJ1-1, with D hard to call. This CDR3 is built from 12 residues. The V end was cut by 5 bases, the J end by 5 bases, with 9 bases between. CDR1 SEHNR and CDR2 FQNEAQ come from the germline V gene (reference sequence). CDR3 in amino acids: CASSTYDTEAFF. The CDR3, as DNA: TGTGCCAGCAGCACATACGATACTGAAGCTTTCTTT.

With respect to this clonotype: A read error may produce the germline difference seen at one junction end. J is TRBJ2-6 and V is TRBV6-5, with a possible D match to TRBD2 (6 bases). CDR1 is MNHEY and CDR2 is SVGAGI in the germline V gene. The CDR3 runs 15 residues. The chain's CDR3 is CASSYPRGGDNVLTF. The CDR3 bases are TGTGCCAGCAGTTACCCCCGTGGAGGGGACAACGTCCTGACTTTC.

This clonotype was picked up a small number of times. The chain uses TRBV5-1 and TRBJ2-3, with a possible D match to TRBD1 (5 bases). Germline V CDR1 and CDR2: SGHRS, YFSETQ. There are 16 residues in the CDR3. Trimming removed 0 bases at V and 0 bases at J, with 11 bases between. CDR3: CASSLGGGTSTDTQYF. CDR3 coding DNA: TGCGCCAGCAGCTTGGGGGGCGGAACTAGCACAGATACGCAGTATTTT. The variable domain in full, with the rest retrieved from reference TRBV5-1 and TRBJ2-3, is KAGVTQTPRYLIKTRGQQVTLSCSPISGHRSVSWYQQTPGQGLQFLFEYFSETQRNKGNFPGRFSGRQFSNSRSEMNVSTLELGDSALYLCASSLGGGTSTDTQYFGPGTRLTVL.

This clonotype is termed medium-sized. This chain connects TRBV6-2 or TRBV6-3 to TRBJ1-5, with D tentatively TRBD1 (6 bases). Trimming shortened V by 5 bases and J by 4 bases, and 18 bases separated the two germline ends. The germline V gene encodes CDR1 MNHEY and CDR2 SVGEGT. There are 16 residues in the CDR3. The DNA of the CDR3 is TGTGCCAGCAGTCTTTTACAGGGAGTAAAAAATCAGCCCCAGCATTTT. This sequence encodes CASSLLQGVKNQPQHF.

The table lists this clonotype with many counts. The J gene is TRBJ2-3, the V gene TRBV29-1; tentatively, D is TRBD2 (6 bases). V gave up 4 bases and J gave up 9 bases, with 11 bases separating them. The CDR3 covers 11 residues. Per the germline V gene, CDR1 is SQVTM and CDR2 is ANQGSEA. The CDR3 DNA reads as TGCAGCGTTGGGGGGACTCCAACGCAGTATTTT. This encodes CSVGGTPTQYF.